These 22 T cell receptor beta chains were all obtained from the same sample, sequenced in a study of T cells in Graves' hyperthyroidism and ophthalmopathy. RNA transcripts yielded amplified TCR beta CDR3 regions. In the first-round RT-PCR of the TCR CDR3, the HTBI primer set was used. TCRdb re-analysed the multiplex PCR reads in MiXCR, keeping a single row per CDR3 protein. The data contain around 450,000 distinct CDR3 sequences, about 15% of them singletons. Sequencing was done on a sample of blood. These receptors all stem from a woman aged 18-30 years with Graves' hyperthyroidism.

This clonotype has a handful of counts. This sequence joins TRBV19 and TRBJ1-5; no clear D gene. Germline V gene sequence: CDR1 LNHDA, CDR2 SQIVND (reference sequence). The CDR3 runs 15 residues. The ends were cut back, 1 base at V and 7 bases at J, with 14 bases in the middle. DNA of the CDR3: TGTGCCAGTAGTATAGCCGCCCGGGTTGGGCAGCCCCAGCATTTT. Its protein product is CASSIAARVGQPQHF.

There are a few counts of this clonotype. The V gene is TRBV9, the J gene TRBJ2-7; unclear D gene. CDR1 and CDR2 (germline): SGDLS, YYNGEE. V was clipped by 3 bases and J by 6 bases, with 13 bases between them. The CDR3 runs to 13 residues. The CDR3 DNA reads as TGTGCCAGCAGCGAGACCCCATCTCTCGAGCAGTACTTC. This encodes CASSETPSLEQYF.

This clonotype was seen repeatedly, ten times or more. V and J are TRBV7-9 and TRBJ2-7; 8 bases are a match to TRBD1. J was trimmed by 6 bases and V by 1 base; bases with no gene match: 14. This CDR3 is 17 amino acids long. From germline, CDR1 is SEHNR and CDR2 FQNEAQ (reference sequence). CDR3 in amino acids: CASSLVRIGQGAGEQYF. DNA for the CDR3: TGTGCCAGCAGCTTAGTCCGGATAGGGCAGGGGGCTGGCGAGCAGTACTTC.

This clonotype was counted between two and nine times. The chain couples TRBV4-1 to TRBJ1-2; D uncertain. The V end was cut by 4 bases, the J end by 2 bases, with 14 bases between. Germline V lookup: CDR1 MGHRA, CDR2 YSYEKL. This CDR3 spans 15 amino acids. DNA of the CDR3: TGCGCCAGCAGCCCCCCCATCCCAGCCAACTATGGCTACACCTTC. This codes for CASSPPIPANYGYTF.

This clonotype was counted at least ten times. The chain joins TRBV5-8 to TRBJ2-1, with 7 bases identical to TRBD1. CDR1 is SGHTS and CDR2 is YDEGEE in the germline V gene. V gave up 4 bases and J gave up 6 bases; unmatched junction bases: 7. The CDR3 totals 14 residues. Here the CDR3 reads CASSRRQGVNEQFF. CDR3 DNA: TGTGCCAGCAGCCGGCGACAGGGAGTCAATGAGCAGTTCTTC.

The sample holds many counts of this clonotype. The CDR3 DNA is TGTGCCAGCCTAGCGGGAGACTCTGCAGATACGCAGTATTTT. Amino acid sequence: CASLAGDSADTQYF. The chain employs TRBV2 and TRBJ2-3, with 10 bases aligning to TRBD2. The CDR3 loop spans 14 amino acids. Germline lookup yields CDR1 SNHLY and CDR2 FYNNEI. After removal of 8 bases from V and 4 bases from J, the junction contained 6 bases not matched to a gene.

This clonotype appeared many times. The chain is built from TRBV9 and TRBJ2-2; 9 positions agree with TRBD2. Germline CDR1 is SGDLS and CDR2 is YYNGEE. The V gene end was trimmed by 3 bases and the J gene end by 8 bases; junction bases not matched to a gene: 11. The CDR3 length is 16 residues. The CDR3 reads CASSAAGTSILGELFF. CDR3 sequence (DNA): TGTGCCAGCAGCGCGGCCGGGACTAGCATTTTAGGGGAGCTGTTTTTT.

This clonotype turned up a few times. This chain links TRBV15 with TRBJ2-7; D not certain. V gave up 1 base and J gave up 1 base, with 17 bases separating them. This CDR3 contains 17 residues. The V gene's germline CDR1 is LNHNV and CDR2 YYDKDF (reference sequence). CDR3 amino acids: CATSRGPIIGPSYEQYF. The CDR3 DNA follows: TGTGCCACCAGCAGAGGTCCGATCATAGGGCCGTCCTACGAGCAGTACTTC.

This clonotype was seen ten or more times. CDR3 sequence (DNA): TGTGCCAGCACCCACAGGGGGCTCGGCTACGAGCAGTACTTC. Protein product: CASTHRGLGYEQYF. The chain has TRBV2 and TRBJ2-7, with 9 bases aligning to TRBD1. In germline, CDR1 is SNHLY, CDR2 FYNNEI. V lost 7 bases, J lost 3 bases, and 7 bases stayed unmatched. This CDR3 has 14 residues.

The chain joins TRBV19 to TRBJ1-5; a weak D match, TRBD1 (6 bases). Germline CDR1 LNHDA, CDR2 SQIVND (reference sequence). The CDR3 extends over 13 amino acids. With 4 bases removed from V and 7 bases from J, the gap between germline ends came to 11 bases. The DNA for the CDR3 is TGTGCCAGTAGTACACAGGGTAAACAGCCCCAGCATTTT. Residues: CASSTQGKQPQHF.

This clonotype has a count of ten or more. The chain joins TRBV20-1 to TRBJ2-1; perhaps TRBD2 as D (6 bases). In germline, CDR1 is DFQATT, CDR2 SNEGSKA (reference sequence). This CDR3 region has 15 residues. Trimming cost V 6 bases and J 5 bases, with 20 bases left between them. DNA of the CDR3: TGCAGTGCCACCCGAGAACCTAGCGCAGACAATGAGCAGTTCTTC. Encoded protein: CSATREPSADNEQFF.

This clonotype has ten or more counts. CDR3 coding DNA: TGTGCCATCCTAATCCAGGGCCATGGCTACACCTTC. Its protein product is CAILIQGHGYTF. The chain links TRBV10-3 to TRBJ1-2; D is possibly TRBD1 (5 bases). Germline-derived CDR1 and CDR2 are ENHRY and SYGVKD. The V and J ends lost 8 bases and 6 bases respectively, with 13 bases between them. The CDR3 length is 12 residues.

Many counts were recorded for this clonotype. The rearrangement joins TRBV15 to TRBJ2-7; 7 bases are a match to TRBD1. This CDR3 region has 17 residues. Germline lookup yields CDR1 LNHNV and CDR2 YYDKDF (reference sequence). V shed 6 bases, J shed 6 bases, and the junction held 20 bases outside the gene matches. CDR3 in amino acids: CATRLPITGTEAGEQYF. The CDR3 bases are TGTGCCACCAGGTTACCAATCACCGGGACAGAGGCGGGCGAGCAGTACTTC.

There are a few counts of this clonotype. The chain joins TRBV7-6 to TRBJ1-5, with D perhaps TRBD1 (5 bases). CDR1 and CDR2 (germline): SGHVS, FNYEAQ. CDR3 length equals 14 residues. V lost 0 bases, J lost 11 bases, and 14 bases lay in between. CDR3: CASSLARAGGAQHF. CDR3 sequence (DNA): TGTGCCAGCAGCTTAGCCCGGGCAGGAGGGGCCCAGCATTTT.

This clonotype was recorded a few times. The chain carries TRBV5-6 and TRBJ2-3; 9 bases line up with TRBD1. CDR1 is SGHDT and CDR2 is YYEEEE in the germline V gene. The ends lost 3 bases at V and 3 bases at J; junction bases unmatched: 11. This CDR3 region has 17 residues. CDR3 sequence (DNA): TGTGCCAGCAGCTCTCAAACAGGGGGCCAGGGGACAGATACGCAGTATTTT. It yields the protein CASSSQTGGQGTDTQYF.

The rearrangement links TRBV28 to TRBJ1-3; 7 nucleotides align to TRBD1. This CDR3 comprises 14 residues. Per the germline V gene, CDR1 is MDHEN and CDR2 is SYDVKM. V gave up 7 bases and J gave up 0 bases; unmatched junction bases: 3. Here the CDR3 reads CASKGQNSGNTIYF. In nucleotides, the CDR3 is TGTGCCAGCAAGGGACAGAACTCTGGAAACACCATATATTTT.

This clonotype was detected once. The V call is TRBV12-3 or TRBV12-4, the J call TRBJ2-1; D ambiguous. This CDR3 has 14 amino acids. V shed 4 bases and J shed 6 bases, with 13 bases lying between them. The CDR3 sequence: CASSYSNSFNEQFF. The CDR3 DNA follows: TGTGCCAGCAGTTATAGTAACAGTTTCAATGAGCAGTTCTTC.

Details on this clonotype: A read error may be the cause here, since a much bigger clone is one base away. This chain joins TRBV7-2 and TRBJ2-5; D possibly corresponds to TRBD2 (5 bases). This CDR3 region has 14 residues. CDR1 SGHTA and CDR2 FQGNSA come from the germline V gene. V lost 6 bases and J 10 bases, leaving 21 bases between the germline ends. CDR3 amino acids: CASRPPDGSGNQYF. CDR3 bases: TGTGCCAGCAGGCCCCCGGACGGATCCGGGAACCAGTACTTC.

This chain uses TRBV7-6 with TRBJ1-5; TRBD1 agrees at 7 bases. Germline lookup yields CDR1 SGHVS and CDR2 FNYEAQ. Trimming cost V 1 base and J 4 bases; bases outside gene matches: 4. This CDR3 contains 15 residues. For the CDR3, the DNA is TGTGCCAGCAGCTTAGGACAGGGATGGAATCAGCCCCAGCATTTT. It specifies CASSLGQGWNQPQHF. The entire variable domain, with the rest obtained from reference TRBV7-6 and TRBJ1-5, is as follows: GAGVSQSPRYKVTKRGQDVALRCDPISGHVSLYWYRQALGQGPEFLTYFNYEAQQDKSGLPNDRFSAERPEGSISTLTIQRTEQRDSAMYRCASSLGQGWNQPQHFGDGTRLSIL.

This clonotype was picked up many times. The rearrangement links TRBV7-2 to TRBJ2-1; no reliable D call. V was trimmed by 4 bases and J by 10 bases, leaving 23 bases between them. CDR3 length: 16 amino acids. Looked up from germline, CDR1 is SGHTA and CDR2 is FQGNSA. The CDR3 sequence is CASSSPGRLPSLEQFF. The CDR3 nucleotides are TGTGCCAGCAGCTCCCCTGGCAGGCTCCCTTCGCTCGAGCAGTTCTTC. Complete variable domain (other parts from reference TRBV7-2 and TRBJ2-1): GAGVSQSPSNKVTEKGKDVELRCDPISGHTALYWYRQSLGQGLEFLIYFQGNSAPDKSGLPSDRFSAERTGGSVSTLTIQRTQQEDSAVYLCASSSPGRLPSLEQFFGPGTRLTVL.

V is TRBV27 and J is TRBJ1-3, with 8 bases lining up with TRBD1. Germline V lookup: CDR1 MNHEY, CDR2 SMNVEV (reference sequence). V lost 5 bases to trimming and J lost 0 bases; unmatched junction nucleotides: 3. The CDR3 length is 15 residues. CDR3 sequence (DNA): TGTGCCAGCAGTGGACAGGGTTTCTCTGGAAACACCATATATTTT. Its protein is CASSGQGFSGNTIYF.

The chain recombines TRBV7-9 with TRBJ1-4; TRBD1 aligns across 7 bases. Trimming cost V 7 bases and J 5 bases; bases outside gene matches: 4. Germline V gene sequence: CDR1 SEHNR, CDR2 FQNEAQ (reference sequence). The CDR3 consists of 13 residues. The CDR3 reads CASKGQENEKLFF. Written as DNA, the CDR3 is TGTGCCAGCAAAGGACAGGAGAATGAAAAACTGTTTTTT.